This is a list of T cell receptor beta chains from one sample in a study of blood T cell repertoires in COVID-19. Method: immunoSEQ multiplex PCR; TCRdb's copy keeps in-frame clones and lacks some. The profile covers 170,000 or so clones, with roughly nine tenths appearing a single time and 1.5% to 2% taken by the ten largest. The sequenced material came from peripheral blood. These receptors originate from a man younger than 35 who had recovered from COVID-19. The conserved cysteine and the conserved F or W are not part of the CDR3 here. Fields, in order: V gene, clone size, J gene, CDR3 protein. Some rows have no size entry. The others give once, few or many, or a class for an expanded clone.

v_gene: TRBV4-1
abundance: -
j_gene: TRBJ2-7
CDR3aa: ASSKAAVPAYEQY

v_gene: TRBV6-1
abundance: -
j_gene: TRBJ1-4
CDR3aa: ASSEEATGTVYATNEKLF

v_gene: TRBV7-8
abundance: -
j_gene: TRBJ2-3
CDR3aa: ASSPRTSGFTDTQY

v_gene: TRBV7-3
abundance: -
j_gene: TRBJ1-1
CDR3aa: ASSFGTGNTEAF

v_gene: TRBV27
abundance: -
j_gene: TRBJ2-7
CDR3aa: ASSPTSGKSYEQY

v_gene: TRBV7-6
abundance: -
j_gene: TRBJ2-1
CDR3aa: ASSLRYGVAGGNANEQF

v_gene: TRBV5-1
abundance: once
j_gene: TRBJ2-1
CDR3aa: ASSPGTGFGLNEQF

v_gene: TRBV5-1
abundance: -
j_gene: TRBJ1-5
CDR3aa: ASSLSGTENQPQH

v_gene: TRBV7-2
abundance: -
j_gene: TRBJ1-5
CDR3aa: ASSFSGDQPQH

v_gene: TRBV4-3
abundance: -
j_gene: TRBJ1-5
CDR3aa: ASSSIPGQPQH

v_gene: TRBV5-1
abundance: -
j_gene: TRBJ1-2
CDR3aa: ASSGNNYGYT

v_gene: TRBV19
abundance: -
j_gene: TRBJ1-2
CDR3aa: ASSISPQGNYGYT

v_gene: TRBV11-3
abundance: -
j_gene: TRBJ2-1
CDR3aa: ASSLDRHSNEQF

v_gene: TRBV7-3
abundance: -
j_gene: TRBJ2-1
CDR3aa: ASSLSPGRSYNEQF

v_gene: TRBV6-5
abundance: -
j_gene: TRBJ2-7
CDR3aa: ASSRPTRGNYEQY

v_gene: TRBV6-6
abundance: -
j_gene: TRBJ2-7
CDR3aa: ASSRPSGSDEQY

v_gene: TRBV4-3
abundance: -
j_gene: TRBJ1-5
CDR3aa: ASSQDGTGNQPQH

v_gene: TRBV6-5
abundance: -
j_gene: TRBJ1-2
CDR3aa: ASSVQGSYGYT

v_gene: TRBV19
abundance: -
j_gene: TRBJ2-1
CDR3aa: ASSPTPIFGKEQF

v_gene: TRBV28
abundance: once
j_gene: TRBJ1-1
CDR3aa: ASRMAGTGTEAF

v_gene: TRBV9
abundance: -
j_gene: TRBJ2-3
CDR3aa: ASSRTSGRPSADTQY

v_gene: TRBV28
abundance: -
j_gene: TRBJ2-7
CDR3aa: ASSLTNPYEQY

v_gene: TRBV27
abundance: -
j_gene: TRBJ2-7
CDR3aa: ASSFSPYEQY

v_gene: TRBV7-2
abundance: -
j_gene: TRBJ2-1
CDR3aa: ATRSALNNEQF

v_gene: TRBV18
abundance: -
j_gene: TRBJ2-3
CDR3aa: ASSPRRIIGVDTQY

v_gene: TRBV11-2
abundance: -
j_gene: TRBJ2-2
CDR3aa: ASRQTSGSTGELF

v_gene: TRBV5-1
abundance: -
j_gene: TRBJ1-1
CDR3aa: ASRPSLGGTEAF

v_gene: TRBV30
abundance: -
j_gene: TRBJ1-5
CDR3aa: AWRGQYSNQPQH

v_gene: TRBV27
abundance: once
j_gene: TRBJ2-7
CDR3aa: ASSSGGTHGTEQY